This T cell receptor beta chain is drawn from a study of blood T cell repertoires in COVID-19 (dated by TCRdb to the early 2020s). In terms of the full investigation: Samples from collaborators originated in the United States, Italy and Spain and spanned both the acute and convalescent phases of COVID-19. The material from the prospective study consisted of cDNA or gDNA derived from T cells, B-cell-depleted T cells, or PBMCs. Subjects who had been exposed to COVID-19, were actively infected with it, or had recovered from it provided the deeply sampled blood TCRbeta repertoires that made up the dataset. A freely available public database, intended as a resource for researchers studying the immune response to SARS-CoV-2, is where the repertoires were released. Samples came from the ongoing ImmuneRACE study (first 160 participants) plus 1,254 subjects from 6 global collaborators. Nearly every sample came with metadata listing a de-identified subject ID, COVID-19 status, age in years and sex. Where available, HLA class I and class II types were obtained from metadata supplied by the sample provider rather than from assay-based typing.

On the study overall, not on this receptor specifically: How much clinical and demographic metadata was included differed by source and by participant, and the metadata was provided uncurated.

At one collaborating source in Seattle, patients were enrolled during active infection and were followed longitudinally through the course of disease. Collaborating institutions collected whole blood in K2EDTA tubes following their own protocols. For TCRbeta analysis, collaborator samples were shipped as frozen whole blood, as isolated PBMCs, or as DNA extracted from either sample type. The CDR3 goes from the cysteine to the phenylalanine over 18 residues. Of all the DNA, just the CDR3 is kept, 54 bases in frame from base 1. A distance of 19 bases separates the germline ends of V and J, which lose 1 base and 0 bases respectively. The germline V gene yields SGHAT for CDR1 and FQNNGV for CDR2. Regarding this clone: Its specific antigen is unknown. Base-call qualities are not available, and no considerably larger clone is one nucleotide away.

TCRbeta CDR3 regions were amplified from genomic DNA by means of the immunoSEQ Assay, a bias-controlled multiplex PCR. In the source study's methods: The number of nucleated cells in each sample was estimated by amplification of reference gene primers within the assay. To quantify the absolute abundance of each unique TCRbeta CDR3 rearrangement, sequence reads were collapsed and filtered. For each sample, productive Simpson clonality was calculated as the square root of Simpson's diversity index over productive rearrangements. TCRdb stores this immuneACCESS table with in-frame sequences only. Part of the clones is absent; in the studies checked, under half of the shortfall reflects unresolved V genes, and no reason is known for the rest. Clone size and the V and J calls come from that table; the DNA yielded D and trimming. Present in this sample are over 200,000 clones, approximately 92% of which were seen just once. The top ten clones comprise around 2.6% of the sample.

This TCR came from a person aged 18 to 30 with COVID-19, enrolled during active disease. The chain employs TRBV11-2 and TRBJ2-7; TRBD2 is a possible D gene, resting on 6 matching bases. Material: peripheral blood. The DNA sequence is TGTGCCAGCAGCTTAGGTAGTAGCGGCCTAGTTAGCTCCTACGAGCAGTACTTC. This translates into CASSLGSSGLVSSYEQYF.